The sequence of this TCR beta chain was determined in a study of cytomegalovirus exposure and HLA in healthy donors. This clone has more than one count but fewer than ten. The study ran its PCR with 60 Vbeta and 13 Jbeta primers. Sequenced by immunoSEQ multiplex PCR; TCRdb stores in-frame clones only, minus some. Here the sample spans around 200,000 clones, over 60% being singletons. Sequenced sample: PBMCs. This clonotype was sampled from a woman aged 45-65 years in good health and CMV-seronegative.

The CDR3 coding sequence is TGTGCCAGCAGGGGGGGGGCAGTTCCCTCTGGCTACACCTTC. This gives the protein CASRGGAVPSGYTF. V and J are TRBV27 and TRBJ1-2, with D perhaps TRBD1 (6 bases). The germline CDR1 and CDR2 sequences are MNHEY and SMNVEV (reference sequence). The CDR3 covers 14 residues. Trimming cost V 6 bases and J 7 bases, with 18 bases left between them.